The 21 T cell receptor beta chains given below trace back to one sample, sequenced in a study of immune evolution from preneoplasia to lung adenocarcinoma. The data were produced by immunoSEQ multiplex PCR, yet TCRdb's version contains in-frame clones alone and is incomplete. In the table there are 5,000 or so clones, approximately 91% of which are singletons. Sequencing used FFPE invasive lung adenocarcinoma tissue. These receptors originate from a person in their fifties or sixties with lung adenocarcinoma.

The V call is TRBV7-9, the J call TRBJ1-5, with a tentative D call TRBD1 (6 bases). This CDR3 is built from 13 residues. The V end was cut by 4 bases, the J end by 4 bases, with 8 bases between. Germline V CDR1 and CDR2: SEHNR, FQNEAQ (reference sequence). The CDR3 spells CASSSQGNQPQHF. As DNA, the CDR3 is TGTGCCAGCAGCTCCCAGGGGAATCAGCCCCAGCATTTT.

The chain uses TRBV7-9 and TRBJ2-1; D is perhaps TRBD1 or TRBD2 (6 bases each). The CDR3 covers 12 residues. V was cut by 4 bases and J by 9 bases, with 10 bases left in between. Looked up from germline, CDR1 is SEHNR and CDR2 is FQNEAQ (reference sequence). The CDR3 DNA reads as TGTGCCAGCAGCTCAGAGGGGGGTGAGCAGTTCTTC. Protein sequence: CASSSEGGEQFF.

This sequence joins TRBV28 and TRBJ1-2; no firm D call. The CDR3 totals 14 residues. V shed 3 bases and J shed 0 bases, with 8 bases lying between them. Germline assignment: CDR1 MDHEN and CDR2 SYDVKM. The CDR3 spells CASSFPGANYGYTF. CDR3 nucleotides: TGTGCCAGCAGTTTCCCCGGTGCTAACTATGGCTACACCTTC.

This CDR3 reads CASSSGTGNTEAFF. CDR3 DNA: TGTGCCAGCAGTTCTGGGACGGGGAACACTGAAGCTTTCTTT. This chain uses TRBV27 with TRBJ1-1; tentatively, D is TRBD1 (5 bases). CDR3 length equals 14 residues. Trimming took off 4 bases at V and 1 base at J, with 10 bases between the two ends. The germline V gene encodes CDR1 MNHEY and CDR2 SMNVEV (reference sequence).

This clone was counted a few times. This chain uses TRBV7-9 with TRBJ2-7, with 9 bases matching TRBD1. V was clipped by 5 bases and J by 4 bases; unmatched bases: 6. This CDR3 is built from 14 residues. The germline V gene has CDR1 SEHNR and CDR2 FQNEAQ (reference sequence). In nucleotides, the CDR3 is TGTGCCAGCAGCGCGCCGGGACAGGGTTACGAGCAGTACTTC. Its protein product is CASSAPGQGYEQYF.

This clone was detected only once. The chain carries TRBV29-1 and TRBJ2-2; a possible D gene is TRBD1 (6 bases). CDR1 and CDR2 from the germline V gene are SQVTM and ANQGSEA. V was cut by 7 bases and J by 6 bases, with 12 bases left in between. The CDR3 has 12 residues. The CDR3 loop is CSARQASGELFF. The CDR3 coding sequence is TGCAGCGCTCGACAGGCTTCCGGGGAGCTGTTTTTT.

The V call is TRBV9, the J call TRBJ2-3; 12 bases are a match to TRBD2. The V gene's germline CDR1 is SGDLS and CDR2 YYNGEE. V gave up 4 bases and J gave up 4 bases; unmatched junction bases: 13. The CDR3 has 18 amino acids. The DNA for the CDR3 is TGTGCCAGCAGCCCTAGATTCGGCCTAGCGGGAGGGGCAGATACGCAGTATTTT. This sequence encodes CASSPRFGLAGGADTQYF. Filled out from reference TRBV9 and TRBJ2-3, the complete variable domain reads DSGVTQTPKHLITATGQRVTLRCSPRSGDLSVYWYQQSLDQGLQFLIQYYNGEERAKGNILERFSAQQFPDLHSELNLSSLELGDSALYFCASSPRFGLAGGADTQYFGPGTRLTVL.

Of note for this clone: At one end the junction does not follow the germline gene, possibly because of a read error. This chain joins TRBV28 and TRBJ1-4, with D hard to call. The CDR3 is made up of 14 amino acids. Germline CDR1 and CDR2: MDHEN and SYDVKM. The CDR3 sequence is CASSLTPYNEKLFF. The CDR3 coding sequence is TGTGCTAGCAGTTTAACACCGTATAATGAAAAACTGTTTTTT.

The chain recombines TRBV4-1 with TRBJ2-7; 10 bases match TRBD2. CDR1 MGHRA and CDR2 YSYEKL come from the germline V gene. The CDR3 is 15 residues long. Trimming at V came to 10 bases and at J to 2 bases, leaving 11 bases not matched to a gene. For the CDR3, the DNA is TGCGCCACTGCTGGAGGACTAGCGGACGCCTACGAGCAGTACTTC. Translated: CATAGGLADAYEQYF.

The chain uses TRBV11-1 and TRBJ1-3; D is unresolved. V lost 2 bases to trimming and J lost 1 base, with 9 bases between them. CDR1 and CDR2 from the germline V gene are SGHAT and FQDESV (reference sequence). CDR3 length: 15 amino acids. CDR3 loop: CASSLTGRSGNTIYF. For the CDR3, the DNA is TGTGCCAGCAGCTTAACGGGTCGGTCTGGAAACACCATATATTTT.

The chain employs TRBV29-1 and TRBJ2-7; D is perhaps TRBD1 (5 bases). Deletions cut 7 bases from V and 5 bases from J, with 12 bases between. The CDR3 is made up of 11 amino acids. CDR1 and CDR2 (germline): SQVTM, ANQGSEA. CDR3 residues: CSAGKGDEQYF. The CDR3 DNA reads TGCAGCGCTGGGAAAGGGGACGAGCAGTACTTC.

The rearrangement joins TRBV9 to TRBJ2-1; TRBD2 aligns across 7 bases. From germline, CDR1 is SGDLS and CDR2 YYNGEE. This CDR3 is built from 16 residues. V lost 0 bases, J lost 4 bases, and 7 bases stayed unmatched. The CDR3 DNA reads TGTGCCAGCAGCGTAGGAAGGACTAGGGCATACAATGAGCAGTTCTTC. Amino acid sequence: CASSVGRTRAYNEQFF.

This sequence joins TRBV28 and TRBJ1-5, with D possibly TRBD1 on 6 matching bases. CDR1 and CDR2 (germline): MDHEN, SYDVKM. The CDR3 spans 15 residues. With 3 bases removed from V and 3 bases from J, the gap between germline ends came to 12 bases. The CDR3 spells CASSFEGGYNQPQHF. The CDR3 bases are TGTGCCAGCAGTTTTGAGGGGGGCTACAATCAGCCCCAGCATTTT.

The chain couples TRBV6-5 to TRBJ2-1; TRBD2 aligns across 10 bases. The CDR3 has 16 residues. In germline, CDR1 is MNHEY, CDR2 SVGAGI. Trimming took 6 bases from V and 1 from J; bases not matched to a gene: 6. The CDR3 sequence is CASRYIAGGSYNEQFF. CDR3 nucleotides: TGTGCCAGCAGGTACATAGCGGGAGGATCCTACAATGAGCAGTTCTTC.

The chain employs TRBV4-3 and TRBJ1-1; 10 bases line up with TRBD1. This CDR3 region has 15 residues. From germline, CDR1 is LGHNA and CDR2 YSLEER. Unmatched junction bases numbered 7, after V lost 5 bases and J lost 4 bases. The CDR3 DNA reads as TGCGCCAGCAGCGCCGACAGGGGGCCTGGCACTGAAGCTTTCTTT. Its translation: CASSADRGPGTEAFF.

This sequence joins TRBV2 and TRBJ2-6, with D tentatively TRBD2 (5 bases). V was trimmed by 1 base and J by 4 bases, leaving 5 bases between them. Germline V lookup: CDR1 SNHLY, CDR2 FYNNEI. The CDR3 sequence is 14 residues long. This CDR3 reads CASSEGRGANVLTF. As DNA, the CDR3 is TGTGCCAGCAGTGAAGGGAGGGGGGCCAACGTCCTGACTTTC. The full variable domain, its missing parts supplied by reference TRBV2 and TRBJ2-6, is EPEVTQTPSHQVTQMGQEVILRCVPISNHLYFYWYRQILGQKVEFLVSFYNNEISEKSEIFDDQFSVERPDGSNFTLKIRSTKLEDSAMYFCASSEGRGANVLTFGAGSRLTVL.

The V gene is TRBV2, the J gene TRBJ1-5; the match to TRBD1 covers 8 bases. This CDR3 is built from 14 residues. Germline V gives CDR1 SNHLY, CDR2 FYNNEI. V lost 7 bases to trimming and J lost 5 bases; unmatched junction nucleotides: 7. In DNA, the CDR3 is TGTGCCAGCACAGGACAGGGAGGGGATCAGCCCCAGCATTTT. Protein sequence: CASTGQGGDQPQHF.

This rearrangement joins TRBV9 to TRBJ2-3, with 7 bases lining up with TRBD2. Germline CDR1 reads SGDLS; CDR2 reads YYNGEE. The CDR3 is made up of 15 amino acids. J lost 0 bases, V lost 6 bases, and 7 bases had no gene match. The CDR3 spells CASNRTSESTDTQYF. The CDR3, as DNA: TGTGCCAGCAACCGTACTAGCGAGAGCACAGATACGCAGTATTTT. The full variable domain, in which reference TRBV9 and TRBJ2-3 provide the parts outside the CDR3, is DSGVTQTPKHLITATGQRVTLRCSPRSGDLSVYWYQQSLDQGLQFLIQYYNGEERAKGNILERFSAQQFPDLHSELNLSSLELGDSALYFCASNRTSESTDTQYFGPGTRLTVL.

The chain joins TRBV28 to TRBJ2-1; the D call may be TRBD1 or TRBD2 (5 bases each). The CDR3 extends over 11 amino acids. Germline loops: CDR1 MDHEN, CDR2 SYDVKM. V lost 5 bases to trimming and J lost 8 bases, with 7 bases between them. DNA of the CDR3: TGTGCCAGCAGTCCGGGGCATGAGCAGTTCTTC. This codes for CASSPGHEQFF. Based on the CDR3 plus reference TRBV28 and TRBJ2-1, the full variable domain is DVKVTQSSRYLVKRTGEKVFLECVQDMDHENMFWYRQDPGLGLRLIYFSYDVKMKEKGDIPEGYSVSREKKERFSLILESASTNQTSMYLCASSPGHEQFFGPGTRLTVL.

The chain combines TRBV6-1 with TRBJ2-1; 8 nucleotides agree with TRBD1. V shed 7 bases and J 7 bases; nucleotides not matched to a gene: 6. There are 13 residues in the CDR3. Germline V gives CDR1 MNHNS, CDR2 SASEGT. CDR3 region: CASIRQGLNEQFF. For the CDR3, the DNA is TGTGCCAGCATCCGACAGGGGCTTAATGAGCAGTTCTTC.

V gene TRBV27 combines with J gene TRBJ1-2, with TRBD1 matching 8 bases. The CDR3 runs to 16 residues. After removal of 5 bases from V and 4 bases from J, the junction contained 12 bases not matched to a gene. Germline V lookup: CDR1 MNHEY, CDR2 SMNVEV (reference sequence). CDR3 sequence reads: CASSNRGQGIGYGYTF. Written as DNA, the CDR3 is TGTGCCAGCAGTAATCGTGGACAGGGTATAGGCTATGGCTACACCTTC.